This TCR beta chain was profiled in a study of T cell repertoires in ileal Crohn's disease. Study context: About half of patients got postoperative therapy: under twelve thiopurines, about 20 anti-TNF.

Around 500 nanograms of biopsy DNA per sample underwent TCRB immunosequencing. The assay was immunoSEQ multiplex PCR, and TCRdb's table has in-frame clones only and misses some. The sample shows some 30,000 clones, roughly 75% of them seen only once. Concerning this clone itself: What it binds is not known.

Findings and caveats of the study: Clonal expansions were more frequent in active smokers than non-smokers at surgery. Sorted CD8 T cells held more high-frequency clones than CD4.

J lost 0 bases, V lost 6 bases, and 6 bases had no gene match. This CDR3 has 16 amino acids. From germline, CDR1 is SNHLY and CDR2 FYNNEI. The rearrangement joins TRBV2 to TRBJ1-4; 8 nucleotides agree with TRBD1. The sequenced sample consisted of ileal tissue. This receptor was taken from an adult with Crohn's disease. The CDR3: CASSPDRVSTNEKLFF. CDR3 DNA sequence: TGTGCCAGCAGCCCGGACAGGGTTTCAACTAATGAAAAACTGTTTTTT.